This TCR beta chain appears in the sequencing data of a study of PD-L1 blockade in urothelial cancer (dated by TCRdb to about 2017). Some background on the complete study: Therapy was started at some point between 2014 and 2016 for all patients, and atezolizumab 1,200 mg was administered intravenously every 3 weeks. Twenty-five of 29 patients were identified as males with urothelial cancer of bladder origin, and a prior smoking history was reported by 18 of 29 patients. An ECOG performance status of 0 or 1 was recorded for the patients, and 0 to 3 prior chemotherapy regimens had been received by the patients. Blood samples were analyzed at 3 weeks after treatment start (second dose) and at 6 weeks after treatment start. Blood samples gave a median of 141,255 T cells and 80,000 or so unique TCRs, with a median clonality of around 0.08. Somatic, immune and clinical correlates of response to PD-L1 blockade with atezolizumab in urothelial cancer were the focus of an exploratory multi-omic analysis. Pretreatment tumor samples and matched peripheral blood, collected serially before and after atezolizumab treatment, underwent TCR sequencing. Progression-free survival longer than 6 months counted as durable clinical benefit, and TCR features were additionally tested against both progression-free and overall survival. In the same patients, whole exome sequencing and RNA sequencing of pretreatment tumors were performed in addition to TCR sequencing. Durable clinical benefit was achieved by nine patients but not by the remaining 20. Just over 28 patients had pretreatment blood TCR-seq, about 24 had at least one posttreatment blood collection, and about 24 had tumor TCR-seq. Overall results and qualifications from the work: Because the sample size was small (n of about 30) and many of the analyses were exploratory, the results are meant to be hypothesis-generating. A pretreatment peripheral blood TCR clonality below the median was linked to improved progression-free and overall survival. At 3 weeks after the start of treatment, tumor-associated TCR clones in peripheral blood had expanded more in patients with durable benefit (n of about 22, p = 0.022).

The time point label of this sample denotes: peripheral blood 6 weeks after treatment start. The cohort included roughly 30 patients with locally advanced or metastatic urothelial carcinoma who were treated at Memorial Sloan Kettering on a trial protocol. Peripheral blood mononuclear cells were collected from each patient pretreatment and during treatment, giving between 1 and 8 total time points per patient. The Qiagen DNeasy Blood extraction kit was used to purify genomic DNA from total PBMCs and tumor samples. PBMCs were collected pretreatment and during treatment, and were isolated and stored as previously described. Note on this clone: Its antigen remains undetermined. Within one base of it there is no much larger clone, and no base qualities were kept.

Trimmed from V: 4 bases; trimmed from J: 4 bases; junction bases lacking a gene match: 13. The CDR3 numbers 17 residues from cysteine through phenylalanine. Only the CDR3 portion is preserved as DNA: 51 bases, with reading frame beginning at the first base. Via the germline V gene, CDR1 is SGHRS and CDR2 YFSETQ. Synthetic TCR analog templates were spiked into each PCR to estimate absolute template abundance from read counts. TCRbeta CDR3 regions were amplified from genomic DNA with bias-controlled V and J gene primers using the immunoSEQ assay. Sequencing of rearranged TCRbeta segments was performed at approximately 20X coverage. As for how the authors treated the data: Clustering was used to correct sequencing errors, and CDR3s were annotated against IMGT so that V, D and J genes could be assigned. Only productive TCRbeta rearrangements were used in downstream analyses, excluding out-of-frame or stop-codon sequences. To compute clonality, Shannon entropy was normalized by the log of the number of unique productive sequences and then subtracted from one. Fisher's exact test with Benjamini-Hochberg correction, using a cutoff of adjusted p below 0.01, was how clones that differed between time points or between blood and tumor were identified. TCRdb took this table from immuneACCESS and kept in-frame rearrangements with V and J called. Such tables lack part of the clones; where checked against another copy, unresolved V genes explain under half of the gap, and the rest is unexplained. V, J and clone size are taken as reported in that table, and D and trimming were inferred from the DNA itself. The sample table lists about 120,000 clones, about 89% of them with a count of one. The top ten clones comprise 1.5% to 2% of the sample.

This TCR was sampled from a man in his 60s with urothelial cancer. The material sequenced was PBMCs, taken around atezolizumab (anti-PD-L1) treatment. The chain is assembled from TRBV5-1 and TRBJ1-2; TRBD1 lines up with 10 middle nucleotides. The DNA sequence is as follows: TGCGCCAGCAGCGGGAGGGACAGGGGCGCAGAGGGCTATGGCTACACCTTC. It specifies CASSGRDRGAEGYGYTF.